The T cell receptor (beta chain) described here comes from a study of human CD8 memory T cell subsets. Generation of TCR beta libraries used UMI-labeled 5' RACE. TCRdb reanalyzed the 5' RACE reads, giving one entry per CDR3 protein sequence and no DNA. The sample table sets out 5,500 to 7,000 distinct CDR3 sequences. Input material: CD8+ effector memory T cells (TEM) sorted from PBMCs. The subset: effector memory CD8 T cells, CCR7- CD45RO+ CD95+. This sequence was found in a human donor in good health.

The chain's CDR3 is CATSDLQGDSTDTQYF. The J gene is TRBJ2-3, the V gene TRBV24-1; the D gene TCRdb calls, TRBD1, cannot be checked with no DNA. Germline loops: CDR1 KGHDR, CDR2 SFDVKD. This CDR3 has 16 amino acids.